The source of this T cell receptor beta chain is a study of OX40 agonist ivuxolimab in advanced cancers. This clone was picked up one time. Assay: immunoSEQ multiplex PCR; the TCRdb copy retains only in-frame clones and omits some. The sample records some 63,000 clones, about 89% being singletons. The investigators sampled blood at baseline, at cycle 4 day 1, and at cycle 7 day 1. The CDR3 is 16 amino acids. Trimming shortened V by 0 bases and J by 2 bases, and 10 bases separated the two germline ends. Germline V CDR1 and CDR2: LNHNV, YYDKDF (reference sequence). The source was CD4+ or CD8+ T cells sorted from blood, collected in a trial of the OX40 agonist ivuxolimab. This TCR was sampled from an adult with an advanced solid tumor such as melanoma, head and neck, liver or kidney cancer. The J gene is TRBJ1-4, the V gene TRBV15; the D gene is possibly TRBD1 (6 bases). CDR3 protein: CATSRDPDRTNEKLFF. The CDR3 nucleotides are TGTGCCACCAGCAGAGACCCAGACAGGACTAATGAAAAACTGTTTTTT.